The T cell receptor (beta chain) described here comes from a study of T cell repertoires in cytomegalovirus infection. MiXCR was run by TCRdb on the reads, yielding one entry per CDR3 protein. The sample records some 270,000 distinct CDR3 sequences, about 18% being singletons. The CDR3 has 14 residues. Germline CDR1 reads MDHEN; CDR2 reads SYDVKM. The germline V and J ends were trimmed by 3 bases and 7 bases, with 13 bases remaining between them. In its sample, this clonotype was seen a few times. This TCR was sampled from a human donor in good health (CMV status not recorded). Some clones in this sample may be carry-over from other donors' samples. The sequenced material came from CD8+ T cells from PBMCs. The chain joins TRBV28 to TRBJ2-1; possibly TRBD1 for D (5 bases). The CDR3 loop is CASSFETAINEQFF. CDR3 in DNA: TGTGCCAGCAGTTTTGAGACAGCGATTAATGAGCAGTTCTTC.